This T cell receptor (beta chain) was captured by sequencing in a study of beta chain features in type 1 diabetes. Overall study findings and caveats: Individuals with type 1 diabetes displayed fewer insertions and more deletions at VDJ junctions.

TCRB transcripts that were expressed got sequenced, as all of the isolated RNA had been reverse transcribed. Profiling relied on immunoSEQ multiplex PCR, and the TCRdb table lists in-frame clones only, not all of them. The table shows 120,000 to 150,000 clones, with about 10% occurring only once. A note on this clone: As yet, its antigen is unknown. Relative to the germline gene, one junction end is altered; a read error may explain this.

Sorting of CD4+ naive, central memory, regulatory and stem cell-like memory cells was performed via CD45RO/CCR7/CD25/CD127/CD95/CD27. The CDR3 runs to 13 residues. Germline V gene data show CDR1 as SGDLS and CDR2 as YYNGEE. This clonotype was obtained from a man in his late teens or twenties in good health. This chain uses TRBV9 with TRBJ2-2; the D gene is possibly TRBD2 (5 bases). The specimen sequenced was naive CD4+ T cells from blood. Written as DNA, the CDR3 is TGTGCCAGCAGCGTAGTATGGGCCGGGGAGCTGTCTTTT. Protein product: CASSVVWAGELSF.